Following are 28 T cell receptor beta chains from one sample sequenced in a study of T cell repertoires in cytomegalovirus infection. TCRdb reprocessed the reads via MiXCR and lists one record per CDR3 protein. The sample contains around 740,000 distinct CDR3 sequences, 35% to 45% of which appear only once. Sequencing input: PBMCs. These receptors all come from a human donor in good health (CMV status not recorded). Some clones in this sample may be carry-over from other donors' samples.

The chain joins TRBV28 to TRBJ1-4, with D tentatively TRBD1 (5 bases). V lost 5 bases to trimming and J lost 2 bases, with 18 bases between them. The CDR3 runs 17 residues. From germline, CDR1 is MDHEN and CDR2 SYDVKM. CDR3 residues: CASSTGLLSSTNEKLFF. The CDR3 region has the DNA TGTGCCAGCAGTACGGGACTTTTATCTTCGACTAATGAAAAACTGTTTTTT. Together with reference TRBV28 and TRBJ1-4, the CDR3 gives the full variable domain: DVKVTQSSRYLVKRTGEKVFLECVQDMDHENMFWYRQDPGLGLRLIYFSYDVKMKEKGDIPEGYSVSREKKERFSLILESASTNQTSMYLCASSTGLLSSTNEKLFFGSGTQLSVL.

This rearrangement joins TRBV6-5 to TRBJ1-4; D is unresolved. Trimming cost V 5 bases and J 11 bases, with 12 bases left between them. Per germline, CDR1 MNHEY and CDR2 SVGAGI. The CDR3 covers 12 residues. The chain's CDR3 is CASSTGSYKLFF. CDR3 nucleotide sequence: TGTGCCAGCAGTACTGGATCCTATAAACTGTTTTTT.

CDR3 DNA: TGTGCCTCCCAGACCCGGTGGTCTGGGGCCAACGTCCTGACTTTC. Its translation is CASQTRWSGANVLTF. This rearrangement joins TRBV27 to TRBJ2-6; D is undetermined. The CDR3 loop spans 15 amino acids. Per the germline V gene, CDR1 is MNHEY and CDR2 is SMNVEV (reference sequence). V was shortened by 11 bases and J by 1 base, with 15 bases between the two germline ends.

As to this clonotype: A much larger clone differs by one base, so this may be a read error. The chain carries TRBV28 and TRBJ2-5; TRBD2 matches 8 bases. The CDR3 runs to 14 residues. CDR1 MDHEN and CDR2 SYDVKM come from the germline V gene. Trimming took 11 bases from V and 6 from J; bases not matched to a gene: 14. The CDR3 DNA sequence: TGTGCCCGCTCCACTCCGGGAGGGATAAAGACCCAGTACTTC. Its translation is CARSTPGGIKTQYF.

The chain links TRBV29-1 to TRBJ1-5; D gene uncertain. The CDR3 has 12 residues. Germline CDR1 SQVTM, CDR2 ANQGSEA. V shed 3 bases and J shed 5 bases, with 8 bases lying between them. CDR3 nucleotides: TGCAGCGTTGACTTATCGGATCAGCCCCAGCATTTT. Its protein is CSVDLSDQPQHF.

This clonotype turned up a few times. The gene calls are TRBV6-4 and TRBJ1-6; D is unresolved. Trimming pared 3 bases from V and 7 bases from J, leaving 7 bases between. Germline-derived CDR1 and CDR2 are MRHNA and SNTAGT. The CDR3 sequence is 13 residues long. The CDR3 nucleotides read TGTGCCAGCAGTGAGCCGGGGAATTCACCCCTCCACTTT. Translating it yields CASSEPGNSPLHF.

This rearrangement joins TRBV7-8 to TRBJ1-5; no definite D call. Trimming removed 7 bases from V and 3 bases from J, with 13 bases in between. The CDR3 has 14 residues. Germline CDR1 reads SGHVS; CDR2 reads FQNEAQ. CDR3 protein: CASTHGRSNQPQHF. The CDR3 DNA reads TGTGCCAGCACCCACGGCAGGTCCAATCAGCCCCAGCATTTT.

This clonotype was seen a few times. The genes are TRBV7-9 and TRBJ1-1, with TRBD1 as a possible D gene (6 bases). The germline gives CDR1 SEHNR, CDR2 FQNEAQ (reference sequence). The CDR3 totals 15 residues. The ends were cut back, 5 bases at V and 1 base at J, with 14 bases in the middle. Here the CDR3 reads CASSAPRGTNTEAFF. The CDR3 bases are TGTGCCAGCAGCGCCCCCAGGGGCACGAACACTGAAGCTTTCTTT.

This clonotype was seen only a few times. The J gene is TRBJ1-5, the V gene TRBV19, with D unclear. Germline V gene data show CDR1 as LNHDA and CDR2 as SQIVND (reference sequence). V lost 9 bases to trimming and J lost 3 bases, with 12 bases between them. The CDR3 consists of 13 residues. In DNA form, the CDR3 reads TGTGCCAGCAAATATTTGGACAATCAGCCCCAGCATTTT. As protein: CASKYLDNQPQHF.

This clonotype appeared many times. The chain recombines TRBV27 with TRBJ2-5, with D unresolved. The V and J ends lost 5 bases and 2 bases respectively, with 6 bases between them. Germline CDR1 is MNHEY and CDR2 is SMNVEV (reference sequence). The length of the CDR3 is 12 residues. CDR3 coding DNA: TGTGCCAGCAGTGACCTTCAAGAGACCCAGTACTTC. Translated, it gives CASSDLQETQYF.

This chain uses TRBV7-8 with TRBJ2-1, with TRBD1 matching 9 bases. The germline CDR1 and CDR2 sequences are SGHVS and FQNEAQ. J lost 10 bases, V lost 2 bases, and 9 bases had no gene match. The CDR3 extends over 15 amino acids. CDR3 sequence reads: CASSLSRQGGEEQFF. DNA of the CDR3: TGTGCCAGCAGCTTATCAAGACAGGGGGGCGAAGAGCAGTTCTTC.

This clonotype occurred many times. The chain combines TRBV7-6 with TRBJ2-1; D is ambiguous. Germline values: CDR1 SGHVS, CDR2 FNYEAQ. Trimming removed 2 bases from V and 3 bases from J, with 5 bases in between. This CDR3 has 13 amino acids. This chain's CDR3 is CASSLRDYNEQFF. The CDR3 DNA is TGTGCCAGCAGCTTAAGGGACTACAATGAGCAGTTCTTC.

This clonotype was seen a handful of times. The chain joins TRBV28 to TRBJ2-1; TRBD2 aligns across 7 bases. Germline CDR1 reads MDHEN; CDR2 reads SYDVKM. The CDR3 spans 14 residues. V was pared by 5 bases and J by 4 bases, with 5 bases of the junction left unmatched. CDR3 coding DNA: TGTGCCAGCAGTGTGAGCGGGACTTACAATGAGCAGTTCTTC. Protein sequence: CASSVSGTYNEQFF.

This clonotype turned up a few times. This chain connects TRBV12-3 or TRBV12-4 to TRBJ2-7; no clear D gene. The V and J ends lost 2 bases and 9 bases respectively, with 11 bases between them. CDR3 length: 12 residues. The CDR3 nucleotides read TGTGCCAGCAGTTTATCTGGGTTCTGGCAGTACTTC. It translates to CASSLSGFWQYF.

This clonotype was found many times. CDR3 nucleotides: TGTGCCACCGCTCAGGGTAGCAATCAGCCCCAGCATTTT. Its translation is CATAQGSNQPQHF. The V and J genes are TRBV15 and TRBJ1-5, with TRBD1 as a possible D gene (5 bases). Per the germline V gene, CDR1 is LNHNV and CDR2 is YYDKDF (reference sequence). The CDR3 runs 13 residues. The germline V and J ends were trimmed by 8 bases and 0 bases, with 8 bases remaining between them.

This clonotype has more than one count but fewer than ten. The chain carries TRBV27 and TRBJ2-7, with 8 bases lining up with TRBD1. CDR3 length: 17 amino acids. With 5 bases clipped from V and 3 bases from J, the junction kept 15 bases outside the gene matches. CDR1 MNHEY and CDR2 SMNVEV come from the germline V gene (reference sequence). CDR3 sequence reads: CASSPSRGHRPGYEQYF. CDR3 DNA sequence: TGTGCCAGCAGTCCGAGCAGGGGGCATCGACCAGGCTACGAGCAGTACTTC.

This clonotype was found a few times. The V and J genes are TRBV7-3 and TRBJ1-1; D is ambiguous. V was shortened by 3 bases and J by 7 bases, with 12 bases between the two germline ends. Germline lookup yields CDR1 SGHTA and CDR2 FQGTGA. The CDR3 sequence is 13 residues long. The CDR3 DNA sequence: TGTGCCAGCAGCTTCGGGGTGAAATTTGAAGCTTTCTTT. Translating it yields CASSFGVKFEAFF.

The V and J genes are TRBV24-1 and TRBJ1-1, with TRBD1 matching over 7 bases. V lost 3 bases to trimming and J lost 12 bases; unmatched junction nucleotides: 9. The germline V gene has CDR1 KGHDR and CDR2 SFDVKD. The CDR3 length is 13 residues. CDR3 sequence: CATSDPRQGRPFF. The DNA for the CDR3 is TGTGCCACCAGTGATCCCCGACAGGGACGGCCTTTCTTT.

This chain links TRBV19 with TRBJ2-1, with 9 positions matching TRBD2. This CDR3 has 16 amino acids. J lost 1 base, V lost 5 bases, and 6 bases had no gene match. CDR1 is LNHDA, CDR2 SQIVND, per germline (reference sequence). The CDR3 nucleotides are TGTGCCAGTAGTCTCCTAGCGGGGCCGTCCTACAATGAGCAGTTCTTC. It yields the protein CASSLLAGPSYNEQFF.

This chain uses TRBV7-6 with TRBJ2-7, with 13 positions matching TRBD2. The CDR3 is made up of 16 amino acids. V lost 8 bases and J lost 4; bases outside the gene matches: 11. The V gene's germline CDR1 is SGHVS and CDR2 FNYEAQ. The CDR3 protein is CASESRTSGRIYEQYF. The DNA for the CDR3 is TGTGCCAGCGAGTCCCGGACTAGCGGGAGAATTTACGAGCAGTACTTC.

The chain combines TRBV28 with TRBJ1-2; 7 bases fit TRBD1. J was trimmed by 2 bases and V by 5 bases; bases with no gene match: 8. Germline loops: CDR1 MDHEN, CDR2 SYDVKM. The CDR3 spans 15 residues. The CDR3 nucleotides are TGTGCCAGCAGTCCATGGGACAGCCAAAACTATGGCTACACCTTC. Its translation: CASSPWDSQNYGYTF.

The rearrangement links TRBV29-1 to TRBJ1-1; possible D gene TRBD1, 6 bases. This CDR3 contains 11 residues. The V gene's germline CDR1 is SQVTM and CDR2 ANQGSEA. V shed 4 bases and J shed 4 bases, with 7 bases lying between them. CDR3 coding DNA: TGCAGCGTTGCAGGGGTCACTGAAGCTTTCTTT. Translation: CSVAGVTEAFF.

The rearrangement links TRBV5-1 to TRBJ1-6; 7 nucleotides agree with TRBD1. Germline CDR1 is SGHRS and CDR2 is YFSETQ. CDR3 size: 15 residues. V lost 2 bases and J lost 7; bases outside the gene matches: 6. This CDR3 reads CASSFGTGENSPLHF. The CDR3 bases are TGCGCCAGCAGCTTCGGTACAGGGGAGAATTCACCCCTCCACTTT.

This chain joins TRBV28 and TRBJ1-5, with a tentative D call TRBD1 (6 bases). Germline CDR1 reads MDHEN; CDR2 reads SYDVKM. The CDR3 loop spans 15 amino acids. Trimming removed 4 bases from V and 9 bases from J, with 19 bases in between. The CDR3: CASSWGRGHPTPQHF. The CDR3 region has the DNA TGTGCCAGCAGTTGGGGCAGGGGCCATCCTACGCCCCAGCATTTT.

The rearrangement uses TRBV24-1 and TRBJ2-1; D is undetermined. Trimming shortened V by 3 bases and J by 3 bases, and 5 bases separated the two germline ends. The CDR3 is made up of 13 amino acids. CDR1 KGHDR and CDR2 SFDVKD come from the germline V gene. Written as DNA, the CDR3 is TGTGCCACCAGTGATAACTACTACAATGAGCAGTTCTTC. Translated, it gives CATSDNYYNEQFF.

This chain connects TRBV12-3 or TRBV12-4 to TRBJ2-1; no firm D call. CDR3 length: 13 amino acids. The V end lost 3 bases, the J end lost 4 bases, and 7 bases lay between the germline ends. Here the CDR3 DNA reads TGTGCCAGCAGTTTTATGGGGTACAATGAGCAGTTCTTC. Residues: CASSFMGYNEQFF.

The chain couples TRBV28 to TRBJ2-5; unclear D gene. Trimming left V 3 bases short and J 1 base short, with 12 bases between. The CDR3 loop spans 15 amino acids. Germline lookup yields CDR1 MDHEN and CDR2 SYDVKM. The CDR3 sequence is CASSFGLGFQETQYF. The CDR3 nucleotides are TGTGCCAGCAGTTTTGGTCTGGGGTTCCAAGAGACCCAGTACTTC. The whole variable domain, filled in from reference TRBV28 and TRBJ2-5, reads DVKVTQSSRYLVKRTGEKVFLECVQDMDHENMFWYRQDPGLGLRLIYFSYDVKMKEKGDIPEGYSVSREKKERFSLILESASTNQTSMYLCASSFGLGFQETQYFGPGTRLLVL.

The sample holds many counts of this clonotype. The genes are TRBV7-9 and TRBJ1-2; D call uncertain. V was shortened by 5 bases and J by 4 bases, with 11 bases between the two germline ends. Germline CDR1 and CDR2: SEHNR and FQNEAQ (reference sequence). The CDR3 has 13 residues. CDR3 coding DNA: TGTGCCAGCAGCCCCCAAACTCGCTATGGCTACACCTTC. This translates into CASSPQTRYGYTF.